This T cell receptor beta chain was captured by sequencing in a study of response to subunit inactivated influenza vaccine (dated by TCRdb to the late 2010s). Regarding the complete study: Deep quantitative profiling of the T cell receptor repertoire was used in the study to follow responses to a trivalent subunit inactivated influenza vaccine.

Findings and caveats that apply to the study as a whole: It was suggested by the authors that each seasonal influenza vaccination may recruit only a limited number of new T cells.

Library prep was done by RT-PCR. Sequenced on an Illumina HiSeq 2500. TCRdb cleaned the public reads at Q25 with fastp, built clones with MiXCR and kept in-frame beta chains. A single entry per CDR3 protein holds the most common genes and DNA from its merged rows. The sample has hundreds of thousands of distinct CDR3 sequences on record, around 8% of them singletons. Of the sample, over 10% falls within the top ten clones. Note on this clonotype: The antigen this receptor binds is unknown. No base quality values were provided; no much bigger clone lies one nucleotide off.

Inclusive of the bounding cysteine and phenylalanine, the CDR3 is 15 residues long. This entry keeps only the CDR3 DNA: 45 bases, framed from base 1. CDR1 and CDR2 (GTSNPN, SVGIG) derive from the germline V gene (reference sequence). Ends trimmed: V by 2 bases, J by 6 bases; bases unmatched to a gene: 8. The chain is assembled from TRBV30 and TRBJ2-1; 9 central bases correspond to TRBD2. The sequence came from a man between 50 and 70 years old who received an inactivated influenza vaccine. Donor details come from another sample of the same person, matched by shared clones. Sequenced here: PBMCs from blood, sampled 23 months after vaccination. In nucleotide form, the sequence is TGTGCCTGGAGTCTGAGGACTAGCGAGTCCAATGAGCAGTTCTTC. Its protein is CAWSLRTSESNEQFF. The full variable domain, with segments outside the CDR3 supplied by the reference TRBV30 and TRBJ2-1 proteins, appears as SQTIHQWPATLVQPVGSPLSLECTVEGTSNPNLYWYRQAAGRGLQLLFYSVGIGQISSEVPQNLSASRPQDRQFILSSKKLLLSDSGFYLCAWSLRTSESNEQFFGPGTRLTVL.